This note documents a single TCR beta chain sequence. This specimen comes from a study of CD8 T cells in Susac syndrome. Reverse transcription of roughly 0.5 to 1 ug RNA was carried out with random hexamers. Each CDR3 protein is one row after TCRdb ran MiXCR on the immunoSEQ multiplex PCR reads. The table records 170,000 or so distinct CDR3 sequences, 94% of them present only once. The ends were cut back, 0 bases at V and 1 base at J, with 11 bases in the middle. In germline, CDR1 is SGHDT, CDR2 YYEEEE. The CDR3 sequence is 16 residues long. The V call is TRBV5-6, the J call TRBJ1-5; D is perhaps TRBD1 (6 bases). Material: CD4+ T cells from PBMCs. The receptor was derived from a human donor with Susac syndrome. CDR3 sequence: CASSLGGAWSNQPQHF. The CDR3 region has the DNA TGTGCCAGCAGCTTGGGGGGGGCTTGGAGCAATCAGCCCCAGCATTTT. Looking up the rest from reference TRBV5-6 and TRBJ1-5 gives the full variable domain: DAGVTQSPTHLIKTRGQQVTLRCSPKSGHDTVSWYQQALGQGPQFIFQYYEEEERQRGNFPDRFSGHQFPNYSSELNVNALLLGDSALYLCASSLGGAWSNQPQHFGDGTRLSIL.